This T cell receptor (beta chain) is drawn from a study of T cell responses to AZD1222 COVID-19 vaccine. The repertoire was sequenced with immunoSEQ multiplex PCR; TCRdb's copy has only in-frame clones and lacks some. The repertoire holds roughly 70,000 clones, with around nine tenths as singletons. Only one count was recorded for this clone. Antigen specificity is unknown. Germline values: CDR1 SEHNR, CDR2 FQNEAQ (reference sequence). Trimming removed 5 bases at V and 10 bases at J, with 17 bases between. The CDR3 extends over 14 amino acids. Overall study findings and caveats: No day 14 peak samples; only post-peak repertoires were characterized.

The chain combines TRBV7-9 with TRBJ2-2; no firm D call. The clonotype comes from an adult who received the AZD1222 COVID-19 vaccine. The material was peripheral blood, obtained 28 days after the second AZD1222 dose. The CDR3 DNA reads TGTGCCAGCAGCCCTACCCCCTCCAGGCAGGAGCTGTTTTTT. This sequence encodes CASSPTPSRQELFF.